One sample yielded the 7 T cell receptor beta chains listed below, sequenced in a study of blood T cell repertoires in COVID-19. Measured with immunoSEQ multiplex PCR; TCRdb has only the in-frame clones, and not every one. The table records roughly 170,000 clones, over 75% of them present only once. Sequenced input: peripheral blood. Receptors originate from a man between 60 and 75 years old who had recovered from COVID-19.

The genes are TRBV6-5 and TRBJ2-5; D gene uncertain. V lost 5 bases and J 4 bases, leaving 14 bases between the germline ends. Looked up from germline, CDR1 is MNHEY and CDR2 is SVGAGI. The CDR3 has 14 residues. The CDR3 sequence is CASSPYPSRETQYF. For the CDR3, the DNA is TGTGCCAGCAGTCCCTATCCATCCCGAGAGACCCAGTACTTC.

This chain uses TRBV24-1 with TRBJ2-5; 7 bases match TRBD1. Germline lookup yields CDR1 KGHDR and CDR2 SFDVKD. This CDR3 is 18 amino acids long. The V gene end was trimmed by 3 bases and the J gene end by 3 bases; junction bases not matched to a gene: 15. CDR3: CATSDALQGRYLEETQYF. The CDR3 nucleotides are TGTGCCACCAGTGATGCTTTACAGGGGAGATATTTAGAAGAGACCCAGTACTTC.

This clone was counted a few times. This chain links TRBV7-2 with TRBJ2-7; TRBD2 might be the D (5 bases). Trimming took 4 bases from V and 1 from J, leaving 11 bases between them. Germline V gives CDR1 SGHTA, CDR2 FQGNSA. CDR3 length: 14 amino acids. The CDR3 DNA reads as TGTGCCAGCAGCTACGGACTGATGTCCTACGAGCAGTACTTC. Translated: CASSYGLMSYEQYF.

CDR3 loop: CASSPEQEANEKLFF. The CDR3 nucleotides are TGTGCCAGCTCACCGGAGCAGGAGGCTAATGAAAAACTGTTTTTT. V and J are TRBV18 and TRBJ1-4; D gene unclear. The CDR3 sequence is 15 residues long. V lost 3 bases and J 3 bases, leaving 11 bases between the germline ends. In germline, CDR1 is KGHSH, CDR2 LQKENI.

This chain links TRBV11-1 with TRBJ2-3, with TRBD2 matching 8 bases. The V segment lost 3 bases and the J segment 4 bases; nucleotides outside the gene matches: 9. The CDR3 loop spans 16 amino acids. The germline CDR1 and CDR2 sequences are SGHAT and FQDESV (reference sequence). CDR3 in amino acids: CASSFQAGGAADTQYF. In DNA, the CDR3 is TGTGCCAGCAGCTTTCAGGCGGGGGGCGCCGCAGATACGCAGTATTTT.

The V and J genes are TRBV12-3 or TRBV12-4 and TRBJ2-5; D possibly corresponds to TRBD1 (5 bases). With 6 bases removed from V and 4 bases from J, the gap between germline ends came to 12 bases. CDR3 size: 13 residues. For the CDR3, the DNA is TGTGCCAGCAGCGTCGGAAGGGGAGAGACCCAGTACTTC. Translation gives CASSVGRGETQYF.

Only one count was recorded for this clone. The genes are TRBV19 and TRBJ1-2; tentatively, D is TRBD1 (6 bases). This CDR3 comprises 14 residues. Per germline, CDR1 LNHDA and CDR2 SQIVND (reference sequence). V gave up 7 bases and J gave up 5 bases, with 17 bases separating them. The CDR3 DNA reads TGTGCCAGTACCTCGAGCTGGACAGATTATGGCTACACCTTC. It specifies CASTSSWTDYGYTF.